Listed here are 31 T cell receptor beta chains from one sample, sequenced in a study of technical replicates of blood from a few donors. The table came from immunoSEQ multiplex PCR; TCRdb's copy has only in-frame clones and leaves some out. The data show around 100,000 clones, with about 95% seen just once and 0.3% to 0.35% held by the top ten. Sequenced: T cells isolated from PBMCs. Receptor source: a human donor in good health.

J is TRBJ2-1 and V is TRBV7-9, with TRBD2 matching 15 bases. The ends lost 6 bases at V and 9 bases at J; junction bases unmatched: 9. The CDR3 length is 16 residues. CDR1 is SEHNR, CDR2 FQNEAQ, per germline (reference sequence). Here the CDR3 reads CASSTPGLAGGGEQFF. The CDR3 DNA is TGTGCCAGCAGTACCCCGGGACTAGCGGGAGGAGGTGAGCAGTTCTTC.

The CDR3: CASSLIVPGRGYEQYF. Written as DNA, the CDR3 is TGTGCCAGCAGCTTAATTGTACCGGGCAGGGGGTATGAGCAGTACTTC. The chain links TRBV7-9 to TRBJ2-7; 7 nucleotides line up with TRBD1. The CDR3 is made up of 16 amino acids. V dropped 2 bases and J dropped 7; count of bases not matched to a gene: 14. The V gene's germline CDR1 is SEHNR and CDR2 FQNEAQ (reference sequence).

J is TRBJ2-7 and V is TRBV4-3; 8 bases align to TRBD1. This CDR3 has 15 residues. Germline loops: CDR1 LGHNA, CDR2 YSLEER. The trim removed 4 bases at V and 3 bases at J, leaving 8 bases unmatched. The CDR3 region has the DNA TGCGCCAGCAGCCTTCTCACCGGGACAGGCTACGAGCAGTACTTC. Translated: CASSLLTGTGYEQYF.

The V and J genes are TRBV2 and TRBJ2-7; TRBD1 matches at 9 bases. Germline trimming cut 7 bases from V and 3 bases from J; bases unmatched to any gene: 4. The germline V gene encodes CDR1 SNHLY and CDR2 FYNNEI. The CDR3 totals 13 residues. In nucleotides, the CDR3 is TGTGCCAGCATACCGGGACAGGGCTACGAGCAGTACTTC. Translating it yields CASIPGQGYEQYF.

The chain recombines TRBV7-3 with TRBJ1-3; 7 bases align to TRBD1. This CDR3 contains 16 residues. After removal of 0 bases from V and 0 bases from J, the junction contained 2 bases not matched to a gene. In germline, CDR1 is SGHTA, CDR2 FQGTGA. CDR3 in amino acids: CASSLTGTASGNTIYF. The CDR3 region has the DNA TGTGCCAGCAGCTTAACAGGGACAGCCTCTGGAAACACCATATATTTT.

The DNA for the CDR3 is TGTGCCAGCAGCTTAGTATCGCGGAACACTGAAGCTTTCTTT. Translation: CASSLVSRNTEAFF. The chain employs TRBV13 and TRBJ1-1; D gene uncertain. Trimming stripped 1 base from V and 1 base from J, with 7 bases between. Germline V gene data show CDR1 as PRHDT and CDR2 as FYEKMQ (reference sequence). The CDR3 length is 14 residues.

V gene TRBV6-5 combines with J gene TRBJ1-1, with D possibly matching TRBD1 (5 bases). Germline-derived CDR1 and CDR2 are MNHEY and SVGAGI. This CDR3 spans 16 amino acids. Trimming removed 0 bases at V and 1 base at J, with 12 bases between. CDR3 in DNA: TGTGCCAGCAGTTACTCCCCGGGGGAAAGGAACACTGAAGCTTTCTTT. Its translation: CASSYSPGERNTEAFF.

As concerns this clone: At one of its ends the junction is not consistent with the germline gene, which may arise from a read error. This chain joins TRBV7-7 and TRBJ2-3; D not certain. In germline, CDR1 is SSHAT, CDR2 FNYEAQ (reference sequence). The CDR3 loop spans 14 amino acids. The DNA for the CDR3 is TGTGCTAGCAGCTTCCTCGACACGACAGATACGCAGTATTTT. Its protein product is CASSFLDTTDTQYF.

V is TRBV4-2 and J is TRBJ2-7; 7 bases map to TRBD2. Germline V CDR1 and CDR2: LGHNA, YNFKEQ. CDR3 size: 16 residues. The V and J ends lost 1 base and 4 bases, in that order; junction bases with no gene match: 10. The CDR3 reads CASSQAGRDYKYEQYF. CDR3 sequence (DNA): TGTGCCAGCAGCCAAGCTGGCCGGGACTACAAATACGAGCAGTACTTC.

In this sample, this clone turned up once. CDR3 sequence reads: CASSLTRGVENIQYF. The CDR3 DNA follows: TGTGCCAGCAGCTTAACCAGGGGGGTCGAAAACATTCAGTACTTC. This chain links TRBV7-9 with TRBJ2-4; D is perhaps TRBD1 (7 bases). The CDR3 spans 15 residues. Looked up from germline, CDR1 is SEHNR and CDR2 is FQNEAQ (reference sequence). V lost 2 bases to trimming and J lost 5 bases, with 13 bases between them.

The sample holds one count of this clone. The sample has other DNA sequences that encode this CDR3 too. V usage is TRBV9 and J usage is TRBJ2-1, with unresolved D. V was cut by 5 bases and J by 4 bases, with 7 bases left in between. The CDR3 extends over 12 amino acids. In germline, CDR1 is SGDLS, CDR2 YYNGEE. CDR3 DNA: TGTGCCAGCAGTGACTCTTACAATGAGCAGTTCTTC. Translation: CASSDSYNEQFF. Full variable domain (rest looked up from reference TRBV9 and TRBJ2-1): DSGVTQTPKHLITATGQRVTLRCSPRSGDLSVYWYQQSLDQGLQFLIQYYNGEERAKGNILERFSAQQFPDLHSELNLSSLELGDSALYFCASSDSYNEQFFGPGTRLTVL.

The sample holds a few counts of this clone. The chain carries TRBV2 and TRBJ2-1; 8 bases fit TRBD2. This CDR3 spans 14 amino acids. Germline assignment: CDR1 SNHLY and CDR2 FYNNEI. Germline trimming cut 8 bases from V and 8 bases from J; bases unmatched to any gene: 11. The chain's CDR3 is CASLPGLGIYEQFF. The DNA for the CDR3 is TGTGCCAGCCTCCCGGGACTAGGCATTTATGAGCAGTTCTTC.

The chain is built from TRBV7-9 and TRBJ1-2; the match to TRBD1 covers 10 bases. After removal of 6 bases from V and 8 bases from J, the junction contained 9 bases not matched to a gene. This CDR3 region has 14 residues. Germline V gene lookup returns CDR1 SEHNR and CDR2 FQNEAQ (reference sequence). The CDR3, as DNA: TGTGCCAGCAGATCCTCCGGGACAGGGGACGGCTACACCTTC. Translation: CASRSSGTGDGYTF.

The chain combines TRBV10-3 with TRBJ2-1, with D perhaps TRBD1 (6 bases). This CDR3 spans 13 amino acids. The V end was cut by 5 bases, the J end by 7 bases, with 12 bases between. Germline V gene data show CDR1 as ENHRY and CDR2 as SYGVKD. Here the CDR3 DNA reads TGTGCCATCAGTTTGATACAGGGAAATGAGCAGTTCTTC. Amino acids: CAISLIQGNEQFF.

The CDR3 nucleotides read TGTGCCAGCAGTCACAGGGTTACTGAAGCTTTCTTT. Its translation is CASSHRVTEAFF. The V gene is TRBV6-1, the J gene TRBJ1-1; D possibly corresponds to TRBD1 (6 bases). From germline, CDR1 is MNHNS and CDR2 SASEGT. The length of the CDR3 is 12 residues. V lost 5 bases and J 5 bases, leaving 9 bases between the germline ends.

The chain uses TRBV7-9 and TRBJ2-3, with 9 bases matching TRBD1. The CDR3 contains 15 residues. The V and J ends lost 4 bases and 2 bases, in that order; junction bases with no gene match: 4. Looked up from germline, CDR1 is SEHNR and CDR2 is FQNEAQ (reference sequence). The CDR3 DNA reads TGTGCCAGCAGCTGGGGGACAGGGCCCACAGATACGCAGTATTTT. Protein: CASSWGTGPTDTQYF.

The chain links TRBV27 to TRBJ2-2, with D possibly TRBD2 on 5 matching bases. CDR1 MNHEY and CDR2 SMNVEV come from the germline V gene (reference sequence). This CDR3 is 14 amino acids long. V was cut by 4 bases and J by 8 bases, with 14 bases left in between. CDR3 loop: CASSWTAAGGELFF. CDR3 in DNA: TGTGCCAGCAGTTGGACTGCGGCCGGAGGGGAGCTGTTTTTT.

This chain connects TRBV5-1 to TRBJ1-5; no definite D call. This CDR3 spans 13 amino acids. CDR1 SGHRS and CDR2 YFSETQ come from the germline V gene. V lost 0 bases, J lost 5 bases, and 6 bases lay in between. The CDR3 sequence is CASSLGTDQPQHF. CDR3 in DNA: TGCGCCAGCAGCTTGGGTACAGATCAGCCCCAGCATTTT.

The chain links TRBV7-3 to TRBJ2-3; 10 nucleotides align to TRBD1. Germline loops: CDR1 SGHTA, CDR2 FQGTGA. This CDR3 has 13 amino acids. Trimming cost V 6 bases and J 4 bases; bases outside gene matches: 1. In nucleotides, the CDR3 is TGTGCCAGCAGAGGACAGGGGGCAGATACGCAGTATTTT. Translated: CASRGQGADTQYF. Based on the CDR3 plus reference TRBV7-3 and TRBJ2-3, the full variable domain is GAGVSQTPSNKVTEKGKYVELRCDPISGHTALYWYRQSLGQGPEFLIYFQGTGAADDSGLPNDRFFAVRPEGSVSTLKIQRTERGDSAVYLCASRGQGADTQYFGPGTRLTVL.

This chain connects TRBV27 to TRBJ1-1, with TRBD1 as a possible D gene (5 bases). V was pared by 3 bases and J by 2 bases, with 10 bases between. This CDR3 region has 14 residues. Germline V CDR1 and CDR2: MNHEY, SMNVEV (reference sequence). CDR3 bases: TGTGCCAGCAGTTTTCTACAGGCTAACACTGAAGCTTTCTTT. This sequence encodes CASSFLQANTEAFF.

The chain joins TRBV6-5 to TRBJ1-2, with D unclear. CDR3 length: 14 amino acids. CDR1 is MNHEY, CDR2 SVGAGI, per germline. V was pared by 10 bases and J by 6 bases, with 21 bases between. The CDR3 DNA follows: TGTGCCACCTCACGAGAAGCTTTCCAACATGGCTACACCTTC. Translating gives CATSREAFQHGYTF.

The genes are TRBV14 and TRBJ1-5, with 12 bases matching TRBD1. Germline lookup yields CDR1 SGHDN and CDR2 FVKESK. The junction had 15 bases not matched to a gene; V was cut back by 0 bases and J by 0 bases. The CDR3 runs to 22 residues. The CDR3 DNA is TGTGCCAGCAGCCAAGACCTCCACCGGGACAGGGGGCGCGATAATAGCAATCAGCCCCAGCATTTT. It translates to CASSQDLHRDRGRDNSNQPQHF.

V usage is TRBV6-5 and J usage is TRBJ1-1; D remains unclear. Trimming took off 5 bases at V and 3 bases at J, with 16 bases between the two ends. Looked up from germline, CDR1 is MNHEY and CDR2 is SVGAGI. The CDR3 consists of 15 residues. Here the CDR3 DNA reads TGTGCCAGCAGTCCCTGGGGAGGGCCGGACACTGAAGCTTTCTTT. It yields the protein CASSPWGGPDTEAFF.

This sequence joins TRBV5-6 and TRBJ2-6, with TRBD1 matching over 10 bases. CDR1 and CDR2 from the germline V gene are SGHDT and YYEEEE. The ends lost 6 bases at V and 0 bases at J; junction bases unmatched: 6. CDR3 size: 17 residues. CDR3 amino acids: CASMGDRGVSGANVLTF. In DNA, the CDR3 is TGTGCCAGCATGGGGGACAGGGGTGTCTCTGGGGCCAACGTCCTGACTTTC.

This chain uses TRBV15 with TRBJ1-1; D is undetermined. The CDR3 extends over 13 amino acids. Germline V gene lookup returns CDR1 LNHNV and CDR2 YYDKDF (reference sequence). V dropped 3 bases and J dropped 2 bases, with 7 bases sitting between them. CDR3 in DNA: TGTGCCACCAGCAGGGCGGTCAACACTGAAGCTTTCTTT. Translating gives CATSRAVNTEAFF.

The chain combines TRBV5-1 with TRBJ1-2; D remains ambiguous. V was clipped by 0 bases and J by 4 bases, with 10 bases between them. This CDR3 comprises 14 residues. Germline CDR1 SGHRS, CDR2 YFSETQ. For the CDR3, the DNA is TGCGCCAGCAGCTTGGAGGCCAGCGGCTATGGCTACACCTTC. As protein: CASSLEASGYGYTF.

V gene TRBV6-5 combines with J gene TRBJ2-7, with 9 bases that match TRBD1. The length of the CDR3 is 15 residues. Germline V gene data show CDR1 as MNHEY and CDR2 as SVGAGI. Losses at the gene ends were 10 bases for V and 2 bases for J; bases not matched to a gene: 12. DNA of the CDR3: TGTGCCACCGCCTCCCGGGACAGGGTTCCCTACGAGCAGTACTTC. Translation gives CATASRDRVPYEQYF.

The chain carries TRBV5-1 and TRBJ2-5; 8 bases are a match to TRBD1. The CDR3 extends over 13 amino acids. The junction had 5 bases not matched to a gene; V was cut back by 9 bases and J by 1 base. Germline loops: CDR1 SGHRS, CDR2 YFSETQ. CDR3 residues: CATRQGIQETQYF. CDR3 DNA: TGCGCCACCAGACAGGGGATCCAAGAGACCCAGTACTTC.

The V gene is TRBV6-5, the J gene TRBJ2-1, with TRBD2 matching over 7 bases. V lost 5 bases and J lost 9; bases outside the gene matches: 13. This CDR3 contains 15 residues. Per germline, CDR1 MNHEY and CDR2 SVGAGI. CDR3 loop: CASSPGRAGEVEQFF. DNA of the CDR3: TGTGCCAGCAGTCCGGGGAGGGCGGGAGAGGTTGAGCAGTTCTTC.

CDR3 region: CATRFWREGYEQYF. Here the CDR3 DNA reads TGTGCCACTAGATTCTGGCGGGAGGGATACGAGCAGTACTTC. The rearrangement links TRBV5-4 to TRBJ2-7; TRBD2 aligns across 9 bases. V trimming: 9 bases; J trimming: 4 bases; junction bases outside the gene matches: 11. Germline CDR1 is SGHNT and CDR2 is YYREEE (reference sequence). The CDR3 has 14 amino acids.

The genes are TRBV6-5 and TRBJ1-2; D possibly corresponds to TRBD1 (5 bases). Germline lookup yields CDR1 MNHEY and CDR2 SVGAGI. The germline V and J ends were trimmed by 0 bases and 10 bases, with 12 bases remaining between them. This CDR3 contains 13 residues. CDR3 region: CASSYSGERPYTF. In nucleotides, the CDR3 is TGTGCCAGCAGTTACTCAGGGGAAAGGCCCTACACCTTC.